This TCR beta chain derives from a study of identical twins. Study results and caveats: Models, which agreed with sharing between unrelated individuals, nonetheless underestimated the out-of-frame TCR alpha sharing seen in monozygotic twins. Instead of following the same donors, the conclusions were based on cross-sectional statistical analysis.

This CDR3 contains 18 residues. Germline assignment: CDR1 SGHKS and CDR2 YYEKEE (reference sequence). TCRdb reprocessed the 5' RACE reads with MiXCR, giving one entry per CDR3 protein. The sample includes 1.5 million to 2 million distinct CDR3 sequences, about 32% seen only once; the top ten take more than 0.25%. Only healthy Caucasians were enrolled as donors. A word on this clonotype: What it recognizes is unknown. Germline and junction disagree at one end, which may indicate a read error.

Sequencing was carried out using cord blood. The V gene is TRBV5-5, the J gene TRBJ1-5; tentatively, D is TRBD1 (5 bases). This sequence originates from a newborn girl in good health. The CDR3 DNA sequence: TGTGACAGCAGCTTGAATGACCCTATGACAGATAGCAGTCAGCCCCAGCATTTT. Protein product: CDSSLNDPMTDSSQPQHF.